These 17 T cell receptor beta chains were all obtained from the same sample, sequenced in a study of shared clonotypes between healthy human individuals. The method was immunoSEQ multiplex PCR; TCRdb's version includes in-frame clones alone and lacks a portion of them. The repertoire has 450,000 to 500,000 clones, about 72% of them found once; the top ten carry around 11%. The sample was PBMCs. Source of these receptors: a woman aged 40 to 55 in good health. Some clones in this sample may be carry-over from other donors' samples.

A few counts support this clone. The CDR3 DNA reads as TGCGCCAGCAGCACCGACAGGAGATATAGCAATCAGCCCCAGCATTTT. Encoded protein: CASSTDRRYSNQPQHF. This chain connects TRBV10-1 to TRBJ1-5; the D gene is possibly TRBD1 (6 bases). V gave up 6 bases and J gave up 0 bases, with 15 bases separating them. CDR3 length: 16 residues. Looked up from germline, CDR1 is WNHNN and CDR2 is SYGVQD (reference sequence).

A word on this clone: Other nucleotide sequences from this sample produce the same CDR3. CDR3 bases: TGCGCCAGCAGCTTGGGACAGGGTAATGAGCAGTTCTTC. Translating it yields CASSLGQGNEQFF. The chain links TRBV5-1 to TRBJ2-1; TRBD1 aligns across 7 bases. The trim removed 0 bases at V and 7 bases at J, leaving 1 base unmatched. The CDR3 is made up of 13 amino acids. From germline, CDR1 is SGHRS and CDR2 YFSETQ.

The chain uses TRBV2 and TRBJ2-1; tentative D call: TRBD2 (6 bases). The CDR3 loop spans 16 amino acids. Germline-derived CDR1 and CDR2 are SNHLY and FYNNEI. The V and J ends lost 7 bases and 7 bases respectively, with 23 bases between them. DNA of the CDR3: TGTGCCAGCAAGTGGGATAGGGCAGTGAGCGGGAATGAGCAGTTCTTC. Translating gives CASKWDRAVSGNEQFF.

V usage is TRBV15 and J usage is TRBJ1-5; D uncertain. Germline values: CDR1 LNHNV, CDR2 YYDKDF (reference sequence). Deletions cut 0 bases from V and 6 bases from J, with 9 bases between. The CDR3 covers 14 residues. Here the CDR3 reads CATSRDGVGQPQHF. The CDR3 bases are TGTGCCACCAGCAGAGATGGGGTGGGTCAGCCCCAGCATTTT.

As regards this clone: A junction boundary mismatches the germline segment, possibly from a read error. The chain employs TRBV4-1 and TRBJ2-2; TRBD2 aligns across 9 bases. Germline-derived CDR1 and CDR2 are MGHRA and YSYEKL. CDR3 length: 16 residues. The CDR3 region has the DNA TGCGCCAGCAGCCTCTTAGCGGGAGTGCGTACCGGGGAGCTGTCTTTT. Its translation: CASSLLAGVRTGELSF.

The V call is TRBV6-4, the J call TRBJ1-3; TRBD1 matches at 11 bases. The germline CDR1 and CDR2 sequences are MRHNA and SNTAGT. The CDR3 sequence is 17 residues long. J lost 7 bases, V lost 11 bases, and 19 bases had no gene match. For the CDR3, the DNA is TGTGCCGGATCACAGGCGGGGACAGGGGGAGATTGGAACACCATATATTTT. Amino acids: CAGSQAGTGGDWNTIYF.

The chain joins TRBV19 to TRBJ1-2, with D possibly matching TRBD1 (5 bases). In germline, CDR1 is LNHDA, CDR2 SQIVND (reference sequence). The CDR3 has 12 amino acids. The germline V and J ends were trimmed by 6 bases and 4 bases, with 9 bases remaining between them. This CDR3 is CASRAGPYGYTF. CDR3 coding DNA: TGTGCCAGTAGAGCAGGGCCCTATGGCTACACCTTC.

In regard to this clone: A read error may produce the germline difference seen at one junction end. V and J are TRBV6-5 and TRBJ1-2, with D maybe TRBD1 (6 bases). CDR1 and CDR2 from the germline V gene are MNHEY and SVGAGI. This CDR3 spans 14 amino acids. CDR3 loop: CASSDSAGVYGYTF. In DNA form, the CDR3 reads TGTGCCAGCAGTGACTCAGCAGGGGTTTATGGCTACACCTTC.

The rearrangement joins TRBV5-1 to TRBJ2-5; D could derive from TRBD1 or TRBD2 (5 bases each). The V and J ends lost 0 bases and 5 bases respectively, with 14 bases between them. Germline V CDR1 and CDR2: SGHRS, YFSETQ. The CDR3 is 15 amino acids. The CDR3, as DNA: TGCGCCAGCAGCTTGGTGCTGGGGACGGGTGAGACCCAGTACTTC. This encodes CASSLVLGTGETQYF.

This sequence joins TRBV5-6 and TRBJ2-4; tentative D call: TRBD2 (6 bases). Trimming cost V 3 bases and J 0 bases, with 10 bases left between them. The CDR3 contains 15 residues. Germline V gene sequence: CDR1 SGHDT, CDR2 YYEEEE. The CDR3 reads CASSSLATAKNIQYF. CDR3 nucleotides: TGTGCCAGCAGCTCCCTAGCGACAGCCAAAAACATTCAGTACTTC.

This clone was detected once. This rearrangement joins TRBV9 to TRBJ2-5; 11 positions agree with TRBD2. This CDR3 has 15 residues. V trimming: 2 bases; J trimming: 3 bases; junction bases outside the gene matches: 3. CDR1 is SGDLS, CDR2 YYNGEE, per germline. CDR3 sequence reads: CASSVEGLAEETQYF. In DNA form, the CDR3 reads TGTGCCAGCAGCGTGGAGGGACTAGCGGAAGAGACCCAGTACTTC.

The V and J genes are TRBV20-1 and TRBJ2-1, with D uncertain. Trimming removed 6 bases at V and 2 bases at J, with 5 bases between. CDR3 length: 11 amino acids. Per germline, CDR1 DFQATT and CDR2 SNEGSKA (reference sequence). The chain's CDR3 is CSAPAYNEQFF. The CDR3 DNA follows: TGCAGTGCCCCCGCCTACAATGAGCAGTTCTTC.

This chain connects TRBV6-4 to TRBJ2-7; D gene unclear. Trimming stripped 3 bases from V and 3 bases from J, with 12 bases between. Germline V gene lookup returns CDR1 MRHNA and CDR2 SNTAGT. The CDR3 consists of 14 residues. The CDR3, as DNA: TGTGCCAGCAGTGAAGCACAGCTTATCTACGAGCAGTACTTC. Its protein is CASSEAQLIYEQYF.

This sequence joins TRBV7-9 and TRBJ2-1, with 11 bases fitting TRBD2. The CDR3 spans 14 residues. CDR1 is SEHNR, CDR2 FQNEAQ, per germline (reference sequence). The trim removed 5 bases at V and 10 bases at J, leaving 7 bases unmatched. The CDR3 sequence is CASSPGLADEEQFF. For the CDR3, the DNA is TGTGCCAGCAGCCCGGGACTAGCGGACGAGGAGCAGTTCTTC. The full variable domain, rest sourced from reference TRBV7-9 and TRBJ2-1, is DTGVSQNPRHKITKRGQNVTFRCDPISEHNRLYWYRQTLGQGPEFLTYFQNEAQLEKSRLLSDRFSAERPKGSFSTLEIQRTEQGDSAMYLCASSPGLADEEQFFGPGTRLTVL.

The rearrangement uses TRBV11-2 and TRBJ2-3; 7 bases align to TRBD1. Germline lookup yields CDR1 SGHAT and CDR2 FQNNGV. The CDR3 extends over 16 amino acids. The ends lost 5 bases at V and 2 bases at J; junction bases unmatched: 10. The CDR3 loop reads CASSPLKGQYTDTQYF. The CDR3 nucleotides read TGTGCCAGCAGCCCGCTGAAGGGACAGTACACAGATACGCAGTATTTT.

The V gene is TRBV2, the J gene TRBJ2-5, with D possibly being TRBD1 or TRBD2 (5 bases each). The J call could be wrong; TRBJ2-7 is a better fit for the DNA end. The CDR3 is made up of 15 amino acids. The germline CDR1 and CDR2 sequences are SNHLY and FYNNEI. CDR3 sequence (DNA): TGTGCCAGCATCACGCAGGGACCGAGCTCCTACGAGCAGTACTTC. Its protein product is CASITQGPSSYEQYF.

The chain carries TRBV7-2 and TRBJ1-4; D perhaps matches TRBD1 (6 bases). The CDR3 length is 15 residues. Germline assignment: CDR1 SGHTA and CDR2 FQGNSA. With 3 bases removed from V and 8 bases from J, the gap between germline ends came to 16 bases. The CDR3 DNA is TGTGCCAGCAGCTTTCGAACGGGGGGCGGGGAAAAACTGTTTTTT. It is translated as CASSFRTGGGEKLFF.